This T cell receptor (beta chain) was profiled in a study of cytotoxic CD8 clonotypes in ibrutinib-treated CLL. Study in general: Sample averages reached 250,000 or so productive templates and almost 95,000 productive rearrangements. Study conclusions and caveats: Once treatment began, public clonotypes, which were uncommon, contracted or stayed stable. Clonality went up at the time of ibrutinib response, stayed stable in sustained remission, and later dropped back toward its baseline level at progression.

Looked up from germline, CDR1 is LGHNA and CDR2 is YNFKEQ. The CDR3 totals 17 residues. The V and J ends lost 0 bases and 4 bases respectively, with 19 bases between them. Generated by immunoSEQ multiplex PCR, the TCRdb table keeps only in-frame clones and is missing some. Here the sample spans 70,000 to 80,000 clones, about 84% being singletons. Only one count was recorded for this clone. Its cognate antigen is unknown. This clonotype was obtained from a human donor with chronic lymphocytic leukemia. Sequences were derived from PBMCs, sampled at disease progression, from a patient treated with ibrutinib. The genes are TRBV4-2 and TRBJ2-7; tentatively, D is TRBD1 (5 bases). CDR3 protein: CASSQEGLGEVLYEQYF. The CDR3 DNA follows: TGTGCCAGCAGCCAAGAGGGGCTAGGCGAGGTGTTGTACGAGCAGTACTTC.